This record looks at one T cell receptor (beta chain) sequence and its context. Repertoires were generated with immunoSEQ multiplex PCR, while TCRdb's copy carries only in-frame clones and drops some. The sample holds around 63,000 clones; about nine tenths are singletons and the top ten take approximately 1.4%. Germline-derived CDR1 and CDR2 are MNHEY and SMNVEV (reference sequence). The trim removed 4 bases at V and 4 bases at J, leaving 5 bases unmatched. This CDR3 region has 14 residues. This sample is part of a study of T cell changes during pregnancy in multiple sclerosis. The sequence was collected from a female donor in good health, enrolled as a control in a pregnancy study. The sequences come from peripheral blood, collected after pregnancy. The V call is TRBV27, the J call TRBJ1-2; 8 nucleotides match TRBD1. The CDR3 DNA follows: TGTGCCAGCAGTTCCGGACAGGGAGTCTATGGCTACACCTTC. This translates into CASSSGQGVYGYTF.